This entry features one TCR beta chain sequence. The CDR3 sequence is 14 residues long. V shed 6 bases and J 5 bases; nucleotides not matched to a gene: 7. Germline V lookup: CDR1 KGHSH, CDR2 LQKENI. Original handling: It was from reference gene primer amplification that nucleated cell counts were estimated. Here immunoSEQ multiplex PCR was the method, and the copy in TCRdb shows in-frame clones only, minus some. V and J calls plus clone size are reproduced from that table; the DNA served to infer D and trimming. The table lists roughly 250,000 clones, approximately 78% of them singletons. The data are from a study of blood T cell repertoires in COVID-19. Study-wide context: COVID-19 samples, acute and convalescent, were from the United States, Italy and Spain. PBMCs, B-cell-depleted T cells, or T cells were the source of the cDNA or gDNA that made up the material.

The clonotype originates from an older woman with active or convalescent COVID-19. Sequenced material: peripheral blood. The genes are TRBV18 and TRBJ1-1; 9 bases align to TRBD1. In DNA form, the CDR3 reads TGTGCCAGCTCCCCCGACAGGGGGGTAACTGAAGCTTTCTTT. This gives the protein CASSPDRGVTEAFF.